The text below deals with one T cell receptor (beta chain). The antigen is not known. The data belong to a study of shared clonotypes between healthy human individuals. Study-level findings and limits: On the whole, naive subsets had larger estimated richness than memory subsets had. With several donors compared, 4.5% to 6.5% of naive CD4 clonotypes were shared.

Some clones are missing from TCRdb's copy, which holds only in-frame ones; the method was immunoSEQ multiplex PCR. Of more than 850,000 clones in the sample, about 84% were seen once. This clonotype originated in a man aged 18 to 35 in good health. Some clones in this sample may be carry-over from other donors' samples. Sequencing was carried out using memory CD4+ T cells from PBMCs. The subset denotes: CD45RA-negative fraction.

The CDR3, as DNA: TGTGCCAGCAGGGGTCTGGGACAGGGCACCTACGAGCAGTACTTC. Residues: CASRGLGQGTYEQYF. V usage is TRBV27 and J usage is TRBJ2-7; 9 bases match TRBD1. Germline lookup yields CDR1 MNHEY and CDR2 SMNVEV (reference sequence). The J segment lost 2 bases and the V segment lost 6 bases, leaving 8 bases of the junction unmatched. The CDR3 length is 15 residues.